Following are 25 T cell receptor beta chains from one sample sequenced in a study of identical twins. In TCRdb, the 5' RACE reads were re-called with MiXCR into one record per CDR3 protein. The sample has some 250,000 distinct CDR3 sequences, 6% to 7% seen once. This sample was shared with a second study, whose subject was T cells expressing NK-cell markers.

What was sequenced was CD8+ T cells sorted from blood. The receptor source for this set is a young woman in good health.

The sample holds a few counts of this clonotype. The chain recombines TRBV7-2 with TRBJ2-5, with 13 bases fitting TRBD2. Germline V gene lookup returns CDR1 SGHTA and CDR2 FQGNSA. The CDR3 is made up of 16 amino acids. V shed 5 bases, J shed 5 bases, and the junction held 8 bases outside the gene matches. The CDR3 protein is CASSQLGGLAGETQYF. The CDR3 nucleotides are TGTGCCAGCAGCCAACTTGGGGGACTAGCGGGGGAGACCCAGTACTTC.

This clonotype showed up many times. The CDR3 loop reads CAISESGSEQYF. CDR3 in DNA: TGTGCCATCAGTGAGTCCGGCTCCGAGCAGTACTTC. This chain uses TRBV10-3 with TRBJ2-7; D remains unclear. Germline CDR1 ENHRY, CDR2 SYGVKD. CDR3 length equals 12 residues. Trimming cost V 0 bases and J 6 bases, with 6 bases left between them.

J is TRBJ2-1 and V is TRBV5-1, with D possibly matching TRBD2 (6 bases). V was trimmed by 3 bases and J by 4 bases, leaving 20 bases between them. CDR1 SGHRS and CDR2 YFSETQ come from the germline V gene. The CDR3 totals 17 residues. The CDR3 sequence: CASSSRLGDRDYNEQFF. The CDR3 DNA reads as TGCGCCAGCAGCTCAAGACTAGGGGACCGGGATTACAATGAGCAGTTCTTC.

This chain connects TRBV5-5 to TRBJ2-2, with D possibly matching TRBD2 (6 bases). This CDR3 is built from 16 residues. Germline lookup yields CDR1 SGHKS and CDR2 YYEKEE (reference sequence). The germline V and J ends were trimmed by 4 bases and 6 bases, with 19 bases remaining between them. CDR3 bases: TGTGCCAGCAGCCACCGGGAGACCCCACGGGCCGGGGAGCTGTTTTTT. As protein: CASSHRETPRAGELFF.

The chain combines TRBV13 with TRBJ1-1, with 9 bases lining up with TRBD1. The CDR3 totals 14 residues. CDR1 is PRHDT and CDR2 is FYEKMQ in the germline V gene (reference sequence). The V segment lost 5 bases and the J segment 4 bases; nucleotides outside the gene matches: 5. The CDR3 here is CASSTTGGPTEAFF. CDR3 coding DNA: TGTGCCAGCAGCACCACAGGGGGCCCCACTGAAGCTTTCTTT.

A few counts support this clonotype. The chain links TRBV9 to TRBJ2-7; TRBD2 might be the D (7 bases). The CDR3 runs 16 residues. Germline loops: CDR1 SGDLS, CDR2 YYNGEE. Trimming removed 5 bases from V and 0 bases from J, with 18 bases in between. DNA for the CDR3: TGTGCCAGCAGTCAAGGGGGGGTCCTAAGCTCCTACGAGCAGTACTTC. Protein product: CASSQGGVLSSYEQYF.

This clonotype was counted between two and nine times. The chain is built from TRBV5-5 and TRBJ2-6; 7 positions agree with TRBD1. The CDR3 totals 18 residues. Per germline, CDR1 SGHKS and CDR2 YYEKEE (reference sequence). The J segment lost 0 bases and the V segment lost 3 bases, leaving 9 bases of the junction unmatched. This CDR3 is CASSSDRSTFSGANVLTF. CDR3 sequence (DNA): TGTGCCAGCAGCTCGGACAGGAGTACCTTCTCTGGGGCCAACGTCCTGACTTTC.

This clonotype was counted many times. This chain links TRBV7-8 with TRBJ1-1; 8 bases line up with TRBD1. Germline CDR1 reads SGHVS; CDR2 reads FQNEAQ. The length of the CDR3 is 14 residues. Trimming cost V 3 bases and J 2 bases; bases outside gene matches: 2. The CDR3 loop is CASSFDRGNTEAFF. The CDR3 nucleotides are TGTGCCAGCAGCTTTGACAGGGGTAACACTGAAGCTTTCTTT.

CDR3 DNA sequence: TGTGCCAGCAGTTCAGCCGGGACAGGCACAGATACGCAGTATTTT. It specifies CASSSAGTGTDTQYF. This chain joins TRBV27 and TRBJ2-3, with 7 nucleotides matching TRBD1. V was pared by 4 bases and J by 1 base, with 5 bases of the junction left unmatched. This CDR3 comprises 15 residues. From germline, CDR1 is MNHEY and CDR2 SMNVEV (reference sequence).

This chain joins TRBV9 and TRBJ2-3, with D perhaps assigned TRBD1 or TRBD2 (5 bases each). The V gene lost 3 bases and the J gene lost 7 bases, with 15 bases spanning the gap. Germline lookup yields CDR1 SGDLS and CDR2 YYNGEE. The CDR3 extends over 14 amino acids. CDR3 amino acids: CASSAQGSGNTQYF. The CDR3, as DNA: TGTGCCAGCAGCGCTCAGGGATCGGGAAATACGCAGTATTTT.

This clonotype has ten or more counts. This chain uses TRBV12-3 or TRBV12-4 with TRBJ2-1; D is perhaps TRBD2 (5 bases). V was pared by 0 bases and J by 15 bases, with 12 bases between. The CDR3 contains 12 residues. The CDR3 DNA follows: TGTGCCAGCAGTTTAGCCTCTAGCCTACGGTTCTTC. Translating it yields CASSLASSLRFF.

This clonotype was seen only a few times. This chain joins TRBV7-9 and TRBJ2-6; maybe TRBD1 (6 bases). Germline CDR1 is SEHNR and CDR2 is FQNEAQ (reference sequence). There are 15 residues in the CDR3. V was trimmed by 4 bases and J by 4 bases, leaving 11 bases between them. The CDR3 loop reads CASSSTGFGANVLTF. CDR3 coding DNA: TGTGCCAGCAGCTCCACAGGGTTCGGGGCCAACGTCCTGACTTTC.

This clonotype was found many times. V and J are TRBV3-1 and TRBJ2-2; D is ambiguous. The CDR3 totals 15 residues. Germline V gene data show CDR1 as LGHDT and CDR2 as YNNKEL (reference sequence). Trimming took 5 bases from V and 2 from J, leaving 12 bases between them. This CDR3 is CASSVARFNTGELFF. In nucleotides, the CDR3 is TGTGCCAGCAGCGTAGCTCGGTTTAACACCGGGGAGCTGTTTTTT.

The chain joins TRBV15 to TRBJ2-7; D tentatively reads TRBD1 or TRBD2 (6 bases each). Trimming stripped 5 bases from V and 2 bases from J, with 10 bases between. The CDR3 extends over 13 amino acids. Germline CDR1 and CDR2: LNHNV and YYDKDF (reference sequence). Here the CDR3 DNA reads TGTGCCACCAGCGGGAGGACAGCCTACGAGCAGTACTTC. This sequence encodes CATSGRTAYEQYF.

This clonotype was found many times. The chain combines TRBV25-1 with TRBJ2-1; 9 bases line up with TRBD2. The CDR3 contains 18 residues. CDR1 is MGHDK and CDR2 is SYGVNS in the germline V gene. The V segment lost 2 bases and the J segment 0 bases; nucleotides outside the gene matches: 8. The CDR3 reads CASSEKLAGASSYNEQFF. The DNA for the CDR3 is TGTGCCAGCAGTGAAAAGTTAGCGGGAGCAAGCTCCTACAATGAGCAGTTCTTC.

This clonotype came up many times. The chain has TRBV20-1 and TRBJ2-5; the match to TRBD2 covers 14 bases. The CDR3 covers 15 residues. Trimming took 3 bases from V and 4 from J; bases not matched to a gene: 4. Germline assignment: CDR1 DFQATT and CDR2 SNEGSKA (reference sequence). The CDR3 protein is CSARGLAGELETQYF. The CDR3 DNA sequence: TGCAGTGCTAGGGGACTAGCGGGAGAGTTAGAGACCCAGTACTTC.

This clonotype has only a few counts. V usage is TRBV7-9 and J usage is TRBJ2-2; D is tentatively TRBD1 or TRBD2 (5 bases each). The length of the CDR3 is 16 residues. V gave up 0 bases and J gave up 0 bases, with 8 bases separating them. Germline-derived CDR1 and CDR2 are SEHNR and FQNEAQ (reference sequence). DNA for the CDR3: TGTGCCAGCAGCTTAGCGGGACGAACGAACACCGGGGAGCTGTTTTTT. Its translation is CASSLAGRTNTGELFF.

In its sample, this clonotype was seen a few times. The J gene is TRBJ2-5, the V gene TRBV10-1, with D possibly matching TRBD1 (6 bases). Trimming removed 8 bases at V and 4 bases at J, with 11 bases between. The CDR3 is 12 amino acids. The germline V gene encodes CDR1 WNHNN and CDR2 SYGVQD (reference sequence). The CDR3: CASGDTVETQYF. CDR3 bases: TGCGCCAGCGGGGACACGGTAGAGACCCAGTACTTC.

This clonotype came up many times. This chain uses TRBV11-2 with TRBJ2-1; 7 bases align to TRBD2. CDR1 and CDR2 (germline): SGHAT, FQNNGV. The V and J ends lost 3 bases and 10 bases, in that order; junction bases with no gene match: 6. The length of the CDR3 is 13 residues. The CDR3, as DNA: TGTGCCAGCAGCTTTGGGACTAAAGGGGAGCAGTTCTTC. Translated: CASSFGTKGEQFF. Full variable domain (missing parts from reference TRBV11-2 and TRBJ2-1): EAGVAQSPRYKIIEKRQSVAFWCNPISGHATLYWYQQILGQGPKLLIQFQNNGVVDDSQLPKDRFSAERLKGVDSTLKIQPAKLEDSAVYLCASSFGTKGEQFFGPGTRLTVL.

This rearrangement joins TRBV9 to TRBJ2-5; the match to TRBD1 covers 8 bases. The junction had 2 bases not matched to a gene; V was cut back by 3 bases and J by 1 base. Germline V gives CDR1 SGDLS, CDR2 YYNGEE. This CDR3 region has 14 residues. CDR3 in DNA: TGTGCCAGCAGCGAAGGGACAGGCCAAGAGACCCAGTACTTC. It yields the protein CASSEGTGQETQYF.

The chain joins TRBV7-6 to TRBJ1-2, with D maybe TRBD1 (6 bases). The germline V gene encodes CDR1 SGHVS and CDR2 FNYEAQ. V was clipped by 5 bases and J by 4 bases, with 20 bases between them. CDR3 length: 16 residues. CDR3 DNA: TGTGCCAGCAGCCCAGGTGGCGGGGGCCCGGCCTATGGCTACACCTTC. Translating it yields CASSPGGGGPAYGYTF.

The rearrangement joins TRBV7-9 to TRBJ2-7; D perhaps matches TRBD2 (5 bases). V lost 5 bases and J 7 bases, leaving 24 bases between the germline ends. Per the germline V gene, CDR1 is SEHNR and CDR2 is FQNEAQ (reference sequence). The CDR3 is made up of 16 amino acids. This CDR3 reads CASSGKGAEAPREQYF. CDR3 in DNA: TGTGCCAGCAGCGGCAAGGGAGCGGAGGCCCCTCGGGAGCAGTACTTC.

This clonotype was detected ten times or more. V and J are TRBV19 and TRBJ1-5, with D possibly TRBD1 on 6 matching bases. V shed 1 base and J shed 3 bases, with 10 bases lying between them. CDR1 is LNHDA, CDR2 SQIVND, per germline (reference sequence). This CDR3 has 15 residues. The CDR3 is CASSIGGQNNQPQHF. The DNA for the CDR3 is TGTGCCAGTAGTATAGGGGGACAAAACAATCAGCCCCAGCATTTT.

Here the CDR3 reads CASSLNRGLNTEAFF. CDR3 sequence (DNA): TGTGCCAGCAGCTTAAACAGGGGGCTAAACACTGAAGCTTTCTTT. This chain connects TRBV7-9 to TRBJ1-1; 9 bases match TRBD1. This CDR3 has 15 residues. Germline-derived CDR1 and CDR2 are SEHNR and FQNEAQ (reference sequence). J lost 2 bases, V lost 2 bases, and 3 bases had no gene match.

This clonotype was recorded a few times. The chain carries TRBV21-1 and TRBJ2-5; the D call of TRBD1 is as the table states it, not checked on the DNA. TRBV21-1 is deemed a pseudogene. The CDR3 is made up of 14 amino acids. The CDR3 region is CASLTQIGDETQYF. The CDR3, as DNA: TGTGCCAGCCTCACACAGATAGGGGACGAGACCCAGTACTTC.